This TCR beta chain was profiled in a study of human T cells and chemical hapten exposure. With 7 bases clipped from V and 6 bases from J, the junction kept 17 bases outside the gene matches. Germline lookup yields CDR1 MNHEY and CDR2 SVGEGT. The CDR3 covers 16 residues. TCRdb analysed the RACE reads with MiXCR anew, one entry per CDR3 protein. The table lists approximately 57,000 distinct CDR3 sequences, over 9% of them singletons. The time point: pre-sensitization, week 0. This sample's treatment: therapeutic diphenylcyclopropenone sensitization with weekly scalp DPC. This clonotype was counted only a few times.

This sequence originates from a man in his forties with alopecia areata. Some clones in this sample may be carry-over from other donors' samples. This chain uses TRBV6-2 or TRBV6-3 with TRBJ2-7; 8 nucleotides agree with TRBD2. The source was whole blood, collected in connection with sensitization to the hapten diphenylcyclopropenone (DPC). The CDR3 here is CASKLEGRSGSTEQYF. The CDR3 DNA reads TGTGCCAGCAAACTAGAAGGGAGGAGCGGGAGCACCGAGCAGTACTTC.